This is a list of T cell receptor beta chains from one sample in a study of CD8 T cells in Susac syndrome. In TCRdb, the immunoSEQ multiplex PCR reads were re-called with MiXCR into one record per CDR3 protein. This table has 300,000 or so distinct CDR3 sequences, 92% appearing once. The specimen sequenced was CD4+ T cells from PBMCs. These receptors were taken from a human donor with multiple sclerosis. Both conserved end residues are part of each CDR3. The order of the fields is clone size, V gene, D gene, J gene, CDR3 protein, CDR3 DNA. The D gene is left open where the match is weak. The size of a clone is reported for some rows only, either as once, few or many, or as a class for expanded clones.

abundance: .; v_gene: TRBV5-1; d_gene: .; j_gene: TRBJ2-2; CDR3aa: CASSSGPPNTGELFF; CDR3nt: TGCGCCAGCAGCTCGGGACCGCCGAACACCGGGGAGCTGTTTTTT
abundance: .; v_gene: TRBV18; d_gene: TRBD2; j_gene: TRBJ2-7; CDR3aa: CASSQGLSGISYEQYF; CDR3nt: TGTGCCAGCTCCCAAGGTCTTAGCGGGATCTCCTACGAGCAGTACTTC
abundance: .; v_gene: TRBV12-3/TRBV12-4; d_gene: TRBD2; j_gene: TRBJ2-1; CDR3aa: CASSLRAGDEQFF; CDR3nt: TGTGCCAGCAGTTTAAGAGCGGGGGATGAGCAGTTCTTC
abundance: .; v_gene: TRBV20-1; d_gene: .; j_gene: TRBJ1-5; CDR3aa: CSAREDRDQPQHF; CDR3nt: TGCAGTGCTAGAGAGGACAGAGATCAGCCCCAGCATTTT
abundance: .; v_gene: TRBV27; d_gene: .; j_gene: TRBJ2-3; CDR3aa: CASSFLRSDTQYF; CDR3nt: TGTGCCAGCAGTTTTTTACGCTCAGATACGCAGTATTTT
abundance: .; v_gene: TRBV11-3; d_gene: .; j_gene: TRBJ1-1; CDR3aa: CASSLGGVQNTEAFF; CDR3nt: TGTGCCAGCAGCTTGGGGGGGGTGCAGAACACTGAAGCTTTCTTT
abundance: .; v_gene: TRBV6-1; d_gene: .; j_gene: TRBJ1-1; CDR3aa: CASSVSTALNTEAFF; CDR3nt: TGTGCCAGCAGCGTATCGACGGCTCTGAACACTGAAGCTTTCTTT
abundance: .; v_gene: TRBV20-1; d_gene: TRBD2; j_gene: TRBJ2-7; CDR3aa: CSAFLAGGDEQYF; CDR3nt: TGCAGTGCTTTCCTAGCGGGAGGCGACGAGCAGTACTTC
abundance: .; v_gene: TRBV30; d_gene: TRBD1; j_gene: TRBJ2-5; CDR3aa: CAWTLRGLQETQYF; CDR3nt: TGTGCCTGGACCTTGAGGGGGCTCCAAGAGACCCAGTACTTC
abundance: .; v_gene: TRBV30; d_gene: .; j_gene: TRBJ2-2; CDR3aa: CAWRRGGDTGELFF; CDR3nt: TGTGCCTGGAGAAGAGGGGGTGACACCGGGGAGCTGTTTTTT
abundance: once; v_gene: TRBV24-1; d_gene: .; j_gene: TRBJ1-5; CDR3aa: CATSGAYSGQPQHF; CDR3nt: TGTGCCACCAGTGGAGCTTACTCGGGCCAGCCCCAGCATTTT
abundance: .; v_gene: TRBV7-6; d_gene: TRBD2; j_gene: TRBJ2-3; CDR3aa: CASSGLDGTDTQYF; CDR3nt: TGTGCCAGCAGCGGACTAGACGGCACAGATACGCAGTATTTT
abundance: .; v_gene: TRBV30; d_gene: .; j_gene: TRBJ1-5; CDR3aa: CAWSVSPPSRDQPQHF; CDR3nt: TGTGCCTGGAGTGTAAGTCCACCCAGTCGGGATCAGCCCCAGCATTTT
abundance: .; v_gene: TRBV6-1; d_gene: .; j_gene: TRBJ1-6; CDR3aa: CASSDFNSPLHF; CDR3nt: TGTGCCAGCAGTGACTTTAATTCACCCCTCCACTTT
abundance: once; v_gene: TRBV4-3; d_gene: .; j_gene: TRBJ2-1; CDR3aa: CASSQSSSAFYNEQFF; CDR3nt: TGCGCCAGCAGCCAATCTTCTAGCGCATTCTACAATGAGCAGTTCTTC
abundance: .; v_gene: TRBV7-8; d_gene: TRBD1; j_gene: TRBJ1-4; CDR3aa: CASSSRDRGKLFF; CDR3nt: TGTGCCAGCAGCTCCCGGGACAGGGGAAAACTGTTTTTT
abundance: .; v_gene: TRBV7-2; d_gene: .; j_gene: TRBJ2-5; CDR3aa: CASSLIRTGTKETQYF; CDR3nt: TGTGCCAGCAGCCTTATTCGGACAGGGACTAAAGAGACCCAGTACTTC
abundance: .; v_gene: TRBV19; d_gene: TRBD1; j_gene: TRBJ2-5; CDR3aa: CASSGPGQGEETQYF; CDR3nt: TGTGCCAGTAGCGGACCTGGACAGGGGGAAGAGACCCAGTACTTC
abundance: .; v_gene: TRBV9; d_gene: .; j_gene: TRBJ2-7; CDR3aa: CASSVDSRPSYEQYF; CDR3nt: TGTGCCAGCAGTGTGGACAGCCGCCCGTCCTACGAGCAGTACTTC
abundance: .; v_gene: TRBV12-3/TRBV12-4; d_gene: .; j_gene: TRBJ2-2; CDR3aa: CASSKLRLELRTGELFF; CDR3nt: TGTGCCAGCAGCAAGCTCCGACTAGAATTAAGGACCGGGGAGCTGTTTTTT
abundance: .; v_gene: TRBV9; d_gene: TRBD2; j_gene: TRBJ2-2; CDR3aa: CASSPGLLAGRNTGELFF; CDR3nt: TGTGCCAGCAGTCCAGGACTCTTAGCGGGGAGGAACACCGGGGAGCTGTTTTTT
abundance: .; v_gene: TRBV19; d_gene: .; j_gene: TRBJ2-7; CDR3aa: CASSHGGVGPVDEQYF; CDR3nt: TGTGCCAGTAGTCATGGGGGAGTAGGACCTGTCGACGAGCAGTACTTC
abundance: once; v_gene: TRBV7-2; d_gene: .; j_gene: TRBJ1-2; CDR3aa: CASSLAPPEGYGYTF; CDR3nt: TGTGCCAGCAGCTTAGCCCCCCCCGAGGGCTATGGCTACACCTTC
abundance: .; v_gene: TRBV18; d_gene: TRBD2; j_gene: TRBJ2-3; CDR3aa: CASSPLSTSGSTDTQYF; CDR3nt: TGTGCCAGCTCACCTCTGTCGACTAGCGGCAGCACAGATACGCAGTATTTT
abundance: .; v_gene: TRBV7-9; d_gene: TRBD1; j_gene: TRBJ2-2; CDR3aa: CASSDVSGQGGTGELFF; CDR3nt: TGTGCCAGCAGCGATGTAAGCGGACAGGGGGGCACCGGGGAGCTGTTTTTT